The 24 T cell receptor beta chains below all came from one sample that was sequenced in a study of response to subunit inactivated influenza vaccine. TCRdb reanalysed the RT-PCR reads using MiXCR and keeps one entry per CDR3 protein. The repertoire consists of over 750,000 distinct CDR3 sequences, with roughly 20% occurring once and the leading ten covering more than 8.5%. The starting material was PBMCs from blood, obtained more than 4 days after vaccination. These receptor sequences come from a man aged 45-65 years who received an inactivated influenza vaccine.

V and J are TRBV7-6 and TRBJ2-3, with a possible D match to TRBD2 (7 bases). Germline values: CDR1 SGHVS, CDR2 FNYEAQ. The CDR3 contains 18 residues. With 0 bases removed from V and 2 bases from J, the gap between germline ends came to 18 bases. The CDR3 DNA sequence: TGTGCCAGCAGCTTAGCCCGGGGACAAAGCGGGACCACAGATACGCAGTATTTT. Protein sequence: CASSLARGQSGTTDTQYF.

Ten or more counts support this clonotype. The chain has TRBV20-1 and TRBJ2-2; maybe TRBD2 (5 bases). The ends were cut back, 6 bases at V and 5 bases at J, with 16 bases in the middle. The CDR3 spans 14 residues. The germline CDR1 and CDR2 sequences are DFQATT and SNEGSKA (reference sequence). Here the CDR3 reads CSAPAETGTGELFF. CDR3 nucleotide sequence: TGCAGTGCCCCGGCCGAAACGGGAACCGGGGAGCTGTTTTTT.

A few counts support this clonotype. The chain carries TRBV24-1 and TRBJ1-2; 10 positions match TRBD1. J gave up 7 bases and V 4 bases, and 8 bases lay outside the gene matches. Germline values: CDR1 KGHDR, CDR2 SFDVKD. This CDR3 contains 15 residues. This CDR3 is CATSEAGTGAVGYTF. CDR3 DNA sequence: TGTGCCACCAGTGAAGCCGGGACAGGGGCTGTTGGCTACACCTTC.

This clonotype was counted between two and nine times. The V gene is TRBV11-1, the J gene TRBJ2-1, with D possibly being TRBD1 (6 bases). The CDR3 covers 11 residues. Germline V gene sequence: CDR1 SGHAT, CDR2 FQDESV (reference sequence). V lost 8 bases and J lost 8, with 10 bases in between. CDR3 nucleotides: TGTGCCAGCGGGGGCCGCGATGAGCAGTTCTTC. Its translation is CASGGRDEQFF.

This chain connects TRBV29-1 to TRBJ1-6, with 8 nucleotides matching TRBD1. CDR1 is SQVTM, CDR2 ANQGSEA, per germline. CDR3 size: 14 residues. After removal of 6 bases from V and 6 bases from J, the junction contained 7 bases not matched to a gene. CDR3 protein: CSVRTGTVNSPLHF. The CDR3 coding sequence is TGCAGCGTGAGGACAGGGACGGTTAATTCACCCCTCCACTTT.

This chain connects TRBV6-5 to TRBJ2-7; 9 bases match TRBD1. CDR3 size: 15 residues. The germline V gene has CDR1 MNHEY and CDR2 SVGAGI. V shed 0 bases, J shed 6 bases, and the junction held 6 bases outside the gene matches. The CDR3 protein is CASSYSGQGSGEQYF. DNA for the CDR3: TGTGCCAGCAGTTACTCGGGACAGGGATCTGGCGAGCAGTACTTC.

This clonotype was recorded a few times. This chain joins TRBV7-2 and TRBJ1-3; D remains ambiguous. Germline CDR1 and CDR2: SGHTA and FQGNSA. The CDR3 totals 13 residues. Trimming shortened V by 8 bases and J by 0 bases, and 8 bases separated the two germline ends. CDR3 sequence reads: CASARDSGNTIYF. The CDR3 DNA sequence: TGTGCCAGCGCTCGAGACTCTGGAAACACCATATATTTT.

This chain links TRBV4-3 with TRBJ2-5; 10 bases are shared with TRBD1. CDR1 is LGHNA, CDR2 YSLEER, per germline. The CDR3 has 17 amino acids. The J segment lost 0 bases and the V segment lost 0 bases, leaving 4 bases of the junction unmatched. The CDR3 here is CASSQEWTGGNQETQYF. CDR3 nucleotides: TGCGCCAGCAGCCAAGAATGGACAGGGGGTAACCAAGAGACCCAGTACTTC.

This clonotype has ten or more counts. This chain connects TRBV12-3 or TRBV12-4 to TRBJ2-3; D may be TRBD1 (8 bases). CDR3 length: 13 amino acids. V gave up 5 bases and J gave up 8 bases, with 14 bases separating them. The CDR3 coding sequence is TGTGCCAGCAGTGCCTACAGGGGGGGTACGCAGTATTTT. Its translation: CASSAYRGGTQYF.

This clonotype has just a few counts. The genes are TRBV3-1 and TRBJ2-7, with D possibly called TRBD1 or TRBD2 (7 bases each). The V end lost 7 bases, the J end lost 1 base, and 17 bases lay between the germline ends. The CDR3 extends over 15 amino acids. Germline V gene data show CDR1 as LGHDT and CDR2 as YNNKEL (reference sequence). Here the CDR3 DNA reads TGTGCCAGCATCCAGGGAGGGGGCGAATCCTACGAGCAGTACTTC. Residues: CASIQGGGESYEQYF.

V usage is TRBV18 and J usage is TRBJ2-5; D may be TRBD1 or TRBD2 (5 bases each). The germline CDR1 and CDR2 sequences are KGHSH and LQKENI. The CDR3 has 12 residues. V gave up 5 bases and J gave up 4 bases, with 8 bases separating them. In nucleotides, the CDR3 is TGTGCCAGCTCAGGGGGACCAGAGACCCAGTACTTC. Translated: CASSGGPETQYF.

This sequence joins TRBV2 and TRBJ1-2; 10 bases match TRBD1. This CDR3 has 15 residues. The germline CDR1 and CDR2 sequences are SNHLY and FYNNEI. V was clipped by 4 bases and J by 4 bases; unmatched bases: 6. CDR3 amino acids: CASSASGTGAYGYTF. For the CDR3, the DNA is TGTGCCAGCAGTGCCTCCGGGACAGGGGCCTATGGCTACACCTTC.

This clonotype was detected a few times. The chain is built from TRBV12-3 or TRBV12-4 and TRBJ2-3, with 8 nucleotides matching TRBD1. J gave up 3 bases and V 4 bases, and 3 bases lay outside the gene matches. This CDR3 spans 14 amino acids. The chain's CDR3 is CASSYQGATDTQYF. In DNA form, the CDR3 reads TGTGCCAGCAGTTACCAGGGGGCAACAGATACGCAGTATTTT.

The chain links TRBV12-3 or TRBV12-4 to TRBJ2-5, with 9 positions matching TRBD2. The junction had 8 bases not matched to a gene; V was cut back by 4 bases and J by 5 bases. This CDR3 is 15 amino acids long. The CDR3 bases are TGTGCCAGCAGTTCTAGGCGGGGGGGCCGGGAGACCCAGTACTTC. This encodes CASSSRRGGRETQYF.

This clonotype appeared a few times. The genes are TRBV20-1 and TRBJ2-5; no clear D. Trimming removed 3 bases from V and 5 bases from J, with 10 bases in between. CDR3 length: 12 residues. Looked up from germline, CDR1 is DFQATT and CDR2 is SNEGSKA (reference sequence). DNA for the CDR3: TGCAGTGCTAGCCATAGAGTGGAGACCCAGTACTTC. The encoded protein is CSASHRVETQYF.

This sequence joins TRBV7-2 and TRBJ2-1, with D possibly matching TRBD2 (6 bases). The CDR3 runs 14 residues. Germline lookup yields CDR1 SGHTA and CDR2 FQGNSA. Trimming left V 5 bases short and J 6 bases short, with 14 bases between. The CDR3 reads CASSLGRTINEQFF. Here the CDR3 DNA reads TGTGCCAGCAGCCTAGGGCGGACTATCAATGAGCAGTTCTTC. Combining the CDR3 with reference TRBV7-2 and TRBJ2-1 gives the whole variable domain GAGVSQSPSNKVTEKGKDVELRCDPISGHTALYWYRQSLGQGLEFLIYFQGNSAPDKSGLPSDRFSAERTGGSVSTLTIQRTQQEDSAVYLCASSLGRTINEQFFGPGTRLTVL.

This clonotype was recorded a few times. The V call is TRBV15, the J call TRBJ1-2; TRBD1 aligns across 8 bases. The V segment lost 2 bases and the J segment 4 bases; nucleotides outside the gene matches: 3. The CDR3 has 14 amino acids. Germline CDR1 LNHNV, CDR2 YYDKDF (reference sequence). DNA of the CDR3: TGTGCCACCAGCAGACAGGGGGCTGCCTATGGCTACACCTTC. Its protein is CATSRQGAAYGYTF. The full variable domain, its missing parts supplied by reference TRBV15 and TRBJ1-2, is DAMVIQNPRYQVTQFGKPVTLSCSQTLNHNVMYWYQQKSSQAPKLLFHYYDKDFNNEADTPDNFQSRRPNTSFCFLDIRSPGLGDTAMYLCATSRQGAAYGYTFGSGTRLTVV.

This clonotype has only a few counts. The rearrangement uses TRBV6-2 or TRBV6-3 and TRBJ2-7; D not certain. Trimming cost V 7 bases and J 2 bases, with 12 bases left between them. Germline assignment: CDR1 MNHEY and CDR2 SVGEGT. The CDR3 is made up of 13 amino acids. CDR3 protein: CASTDRFPYEQYF. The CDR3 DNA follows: TGTGCCAGCACCGATAGATTTCCCTACGAGCAGTACTTC.

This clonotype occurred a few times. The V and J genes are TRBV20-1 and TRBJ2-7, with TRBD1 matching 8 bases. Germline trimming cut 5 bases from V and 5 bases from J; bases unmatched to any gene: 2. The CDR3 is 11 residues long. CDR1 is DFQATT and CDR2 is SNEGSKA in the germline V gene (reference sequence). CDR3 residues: CSAAGGHEQYF. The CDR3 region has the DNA TGCAGTGCTGCAGGGGGCCACGAGCAGTACTTC.

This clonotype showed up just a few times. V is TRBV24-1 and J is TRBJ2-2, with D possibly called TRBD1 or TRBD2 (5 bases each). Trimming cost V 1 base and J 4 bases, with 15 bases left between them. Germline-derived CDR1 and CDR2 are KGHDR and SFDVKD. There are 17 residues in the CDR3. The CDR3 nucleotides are TGTGCCACCAGTGATTTCGACGGGGCTAGGATCACCGGGGAGCTGTTTTTT. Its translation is CATSDFDGARITGELFF.

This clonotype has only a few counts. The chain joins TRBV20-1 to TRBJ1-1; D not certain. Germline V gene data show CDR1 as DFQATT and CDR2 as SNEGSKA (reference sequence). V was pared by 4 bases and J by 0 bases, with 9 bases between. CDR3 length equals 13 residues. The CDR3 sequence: CSAIVTLNTEAFF. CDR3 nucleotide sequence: TGCAGTGCTATAGTGACCCTGAACACTGAAGCTTTCTTT.

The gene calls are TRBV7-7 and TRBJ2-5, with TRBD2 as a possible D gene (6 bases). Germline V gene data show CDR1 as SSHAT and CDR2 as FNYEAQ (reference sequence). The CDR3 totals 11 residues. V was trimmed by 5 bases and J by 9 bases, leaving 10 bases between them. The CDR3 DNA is TGTGCCAGCAGCCTAACGGGGGCCCAGTACTTC. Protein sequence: CASSLTGAQYF.

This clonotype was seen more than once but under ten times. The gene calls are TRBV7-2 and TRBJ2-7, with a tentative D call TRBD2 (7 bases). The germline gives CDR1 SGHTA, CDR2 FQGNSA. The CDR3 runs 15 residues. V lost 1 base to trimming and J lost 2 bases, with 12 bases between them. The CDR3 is CASSLGGGLAYEQYF. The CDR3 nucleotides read TGTGCCAGCAGCTTAGGGGGGGGCCTGGCCTACGAGCAGTACTTC.

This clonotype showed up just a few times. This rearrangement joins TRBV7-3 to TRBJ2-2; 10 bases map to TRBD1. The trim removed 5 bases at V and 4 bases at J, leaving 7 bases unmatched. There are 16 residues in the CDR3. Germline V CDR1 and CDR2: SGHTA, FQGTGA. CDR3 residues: CASSLAGTGVTGELFF. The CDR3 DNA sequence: TGTGCCAGCAGCCTCGCCGGGACAGGGGTCACCGGGGAGCTGTTTTTT.